This entry lists 5 T cell receptor beta chains sequenced from one sample in a study of MAIT cells during Salmonella Paratyphi A infection (dated by TCRdb to the late 2010s). What the work shows at the level of the full study, not this receptor alone: MAIT cell TRBV usage was oligoclonal with a preference for TRBV20 and TRBV6, and infection did not appear to change this usage.

These TCRs are of unknown antigen specificity. Libraries were built with 5' RACE. The sequencing machine was an Illumina MiSeq. The raw public reads went through TCRdb reprocessing: fastp at Q25, MiXCR clone calling, in-frame beta chains kept. Under each unique CDR3 protein, matching rows form one entry showing the most common genes and DNA. This sample lists about 1,200 distinct CDR3 sequences; less than 70% were detected once. The top ten clonotypes cover 30% to 40% of the sample. The time point label, read with the paper, signifies: mid-infection, around enteric fever diagnosis. MAIT cells were defined as Valpha7.2+ CD161+ T cells and were identified and sorted by flow cytometry. The starting material was MAIT cells from blood, obtained at the middle sampling point of the challenge study. The receptor source for this set is a person aged 18 to 70 who was deliberately infected with Salmonella Paratyphi A in a paratyphoid fever challenge study.

The chain couples TRBV20-1 to TRBJ2-5; 9 bases fit TRBD2. J lost 5 bases, V lost 4 bases, and 8 bases had no gene match. The germline V gene encodes CDR1 DFQATT and CDR2 SNEGSKA (reference sequence). The CDR3 length is 14 residues. This CDR3 reads CSAKSGGPEETQYF. CDR3 nucleotides: TGCAGTGCTAAGAGCGGGGGGCCCGAGGAGACCCAGTACTTC.

This clonotype was seen a few times. The chain joins TRBV6-4 to TRBJ1-6, with 7 bases lining up with TRBD1. V shed 0 bases, J shed 5 bases, and the junction held 4 bases outside the gene matches. CDR1 and CDR2 from the germline V gene are MRHNA and SNTAGT. The CDR3 covers 16 residues. CDR3 bases: TGTGCCAGCAGTGACTCGGCTGACAGGGATAATTCACCCCTCCACTTT. Translated: CASSDSADRDNSPLHF.

V gene TRBV13 combines with J gene TRBJ2-1; 10 bases agree with TRBD2. Germline V lookup: CDR1 PRHDT, CDR2 FYEKMQ (reference sequence). Trimming removed 5 bases from V and 4 bases from J; junction bases left unmatched: 8. CDR3 length: 16 amino acids. The CDR3 here is CASSNSLAGDYNEQFF. The CDR3 DNA reads as TGTGCCAGCAGCAACTCTCTAGCGGGAGATTACAATGAGCAGTTCTTC. Using reference TRBV13 and TRBJ2-1 for the parts outside the CDR3, the full variable domain is AAGVIQSPRHLIKEKRETATLKCYPIPRHDTVYWYQQGPGQDPQFLISFYEKMQSDKGSIPDRFSAQQFSDYHSELNMSSLELGDSALYFCASSNSLAGDYNEQFFGPGTRLTVL.

This clonotype was seen a few times. This chain connects TRBV15 to TRBJ1-5, with 7 bases that match TRBD1. Germline CDR1 LNHNV, CDR2 YYDKDF (reference sequence). Trimming removed 3 bases from V and 4 bases from J; junction bases left unmatched: 6. The CDR3 has 15 amino acids. The CDR3, as DNA: TGTGCCACCAGCAGTTGGGACAGCGAAAATCAGCCCCAGCATTTT. Its protein is CATSSWDSENQPQHF.

This clonotype was observed at least ten times. The chain combines TRBV6-1 with TRBJ1-2; D unclear. The CDR3 consists of 15 residues. The ends were cut back, 5 bases at V and 0 bases at J, with 13 bases in the middle. CDR1 and CDR2 from the germline V gene are MNHNS and SASEGT. The CDR3 DNA sequence: TGTGCCAGCAGTTTTCGGGAGATTTCTAACTATGGCTACACCTTC. It specifies CASSFREISNYGYTF.